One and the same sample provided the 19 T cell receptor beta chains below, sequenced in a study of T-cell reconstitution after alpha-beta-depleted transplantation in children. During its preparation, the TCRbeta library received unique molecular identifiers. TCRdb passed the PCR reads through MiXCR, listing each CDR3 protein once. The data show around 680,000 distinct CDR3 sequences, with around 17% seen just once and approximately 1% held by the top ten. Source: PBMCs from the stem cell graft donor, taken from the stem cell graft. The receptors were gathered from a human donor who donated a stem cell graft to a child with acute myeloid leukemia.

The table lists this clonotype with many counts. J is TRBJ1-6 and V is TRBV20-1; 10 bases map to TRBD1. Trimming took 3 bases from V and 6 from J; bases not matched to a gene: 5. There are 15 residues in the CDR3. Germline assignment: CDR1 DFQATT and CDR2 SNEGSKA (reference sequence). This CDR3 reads CSARGTGVRNSPLHF. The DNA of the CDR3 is TGCAGTGCTAGGGGGACAGGGGTTCGTAATTCACCCCTCCACTTT.

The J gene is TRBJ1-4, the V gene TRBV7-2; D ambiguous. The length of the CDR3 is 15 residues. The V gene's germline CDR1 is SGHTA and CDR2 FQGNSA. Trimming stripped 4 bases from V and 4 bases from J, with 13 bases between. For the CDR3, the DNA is TGTGCCAGCAGCTCCGGACCTGGGATTAATGAAAAACTGTTTTTT. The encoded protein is CASSSGPGINEKLFF.

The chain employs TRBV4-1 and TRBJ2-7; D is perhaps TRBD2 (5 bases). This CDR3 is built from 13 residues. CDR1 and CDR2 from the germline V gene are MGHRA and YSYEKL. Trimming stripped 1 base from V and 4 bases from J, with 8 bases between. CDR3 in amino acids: CASSQVRGYEQYV. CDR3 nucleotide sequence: TGCGCCAGCAGCCAAGTCCGGGGATACGAGCAGTACGTC.

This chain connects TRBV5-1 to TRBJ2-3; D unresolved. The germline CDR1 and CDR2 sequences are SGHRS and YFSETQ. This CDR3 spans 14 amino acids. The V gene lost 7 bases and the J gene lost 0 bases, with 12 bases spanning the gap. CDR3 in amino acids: CASALSPSTDTQYF. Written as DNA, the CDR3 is TGCGCCAGCGCTCTCAGCCCTAGCACAGATACGCAGTATTTT.

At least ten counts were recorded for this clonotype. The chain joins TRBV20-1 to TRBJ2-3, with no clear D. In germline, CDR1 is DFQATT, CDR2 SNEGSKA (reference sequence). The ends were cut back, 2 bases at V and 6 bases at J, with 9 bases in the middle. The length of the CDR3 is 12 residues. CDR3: CSARTKGDTQYF. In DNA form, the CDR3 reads TGCAGTGCTAGAACTAAGGGTGATACGCAGTATTTT.

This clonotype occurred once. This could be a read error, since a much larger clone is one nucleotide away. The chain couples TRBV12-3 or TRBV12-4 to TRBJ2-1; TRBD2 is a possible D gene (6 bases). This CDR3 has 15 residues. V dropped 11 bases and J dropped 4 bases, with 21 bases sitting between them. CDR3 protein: CAGTLVGGQYNEQFF. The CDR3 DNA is TGTGCCGGCACCCTAGTGGGGGGTCAGTACAATGAGCAGTTCTTC.

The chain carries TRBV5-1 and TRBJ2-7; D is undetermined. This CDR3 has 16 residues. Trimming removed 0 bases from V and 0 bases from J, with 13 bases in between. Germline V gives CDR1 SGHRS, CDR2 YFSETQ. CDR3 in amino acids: CASSLGGPLSSYEQYF. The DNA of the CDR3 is TGCGCCAGCAGCTTGGGAGGACCTCTGAGCTCCTACGAGCAGTACTTC.

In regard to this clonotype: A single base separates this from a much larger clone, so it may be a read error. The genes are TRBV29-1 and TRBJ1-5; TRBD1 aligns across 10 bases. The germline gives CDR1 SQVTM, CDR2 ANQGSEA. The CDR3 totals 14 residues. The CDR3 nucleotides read TGCAGCGTTGAAACGGGGACAGGGGATCAGCCCCATCATTTT. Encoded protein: CSVETGTGDQPHHF.

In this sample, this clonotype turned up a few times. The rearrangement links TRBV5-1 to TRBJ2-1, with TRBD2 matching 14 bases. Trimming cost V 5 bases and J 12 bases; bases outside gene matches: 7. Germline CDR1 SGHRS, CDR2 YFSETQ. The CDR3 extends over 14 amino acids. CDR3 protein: CASRTSGGERRQFF. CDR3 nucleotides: TGCGCCAGCAGGACTAGCGGGGGGGAAAGGCGGCAGTTCTTC. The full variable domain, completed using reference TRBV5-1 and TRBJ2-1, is KAGVTQTPRYLIKTRGQQVTLSCSPISGHRSVSWYQQTPGQGLQFLFEYFSETQRNKGNFPGRFSGRQFSNSRSEMNVSTLELGDSALYLCASRTSGGERRQFFGPGTRLTVL.

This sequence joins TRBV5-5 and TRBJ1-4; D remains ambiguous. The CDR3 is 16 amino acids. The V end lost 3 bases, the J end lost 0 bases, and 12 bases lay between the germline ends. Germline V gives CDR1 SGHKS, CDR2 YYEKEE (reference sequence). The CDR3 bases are TGTGCCAGCAGCTCCTTTATGACGGCAACTAATGAAAAACTGTTTTTT. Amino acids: CASSSFMTATNEKLFF.

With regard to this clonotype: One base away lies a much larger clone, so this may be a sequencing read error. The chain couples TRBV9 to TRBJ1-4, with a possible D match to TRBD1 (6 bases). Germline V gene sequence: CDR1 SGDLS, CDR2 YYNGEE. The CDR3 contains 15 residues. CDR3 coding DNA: TGTGCCAGCATCGTAGAAGGGGGAAAGGATGAAAAACTGTTTTTT. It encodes CASIVEGGKDEKLFF.

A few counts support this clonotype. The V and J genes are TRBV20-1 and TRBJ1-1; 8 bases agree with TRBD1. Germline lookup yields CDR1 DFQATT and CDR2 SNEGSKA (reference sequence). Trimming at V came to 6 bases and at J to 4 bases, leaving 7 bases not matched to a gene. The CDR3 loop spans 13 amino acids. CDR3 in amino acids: CSANRGEATEAFF. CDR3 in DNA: TGCAGTGCCAACAGGGGGGAGGCCACTGAAGCTTTCTTT.

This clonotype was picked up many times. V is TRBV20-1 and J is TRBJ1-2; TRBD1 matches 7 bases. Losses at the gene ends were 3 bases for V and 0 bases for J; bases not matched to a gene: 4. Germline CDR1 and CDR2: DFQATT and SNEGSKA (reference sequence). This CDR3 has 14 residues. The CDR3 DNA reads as TGCAGTGCTAGTCTCCAGGGGGCTAACTATGGCTACACCTTC. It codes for CSASLQGANYGYTF.

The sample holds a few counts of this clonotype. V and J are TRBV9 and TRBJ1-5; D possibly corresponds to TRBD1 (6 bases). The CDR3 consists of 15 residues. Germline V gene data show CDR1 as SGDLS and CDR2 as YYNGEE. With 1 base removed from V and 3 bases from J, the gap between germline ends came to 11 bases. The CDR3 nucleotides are TGTGCCAGCAGCGTATCAGGGGTGGACAATCAGCCCCAGCATTTT. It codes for CASSVSGVDNQPQHF.

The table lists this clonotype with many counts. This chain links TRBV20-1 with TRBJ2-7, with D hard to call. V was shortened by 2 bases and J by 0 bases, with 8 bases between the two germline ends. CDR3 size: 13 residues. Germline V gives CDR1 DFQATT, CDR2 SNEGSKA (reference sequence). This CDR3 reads CSARPTTSYEQYV. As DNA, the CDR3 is TGCAGTGCTAGACCAACGACCTCCTACGAGCAGTACGTC.

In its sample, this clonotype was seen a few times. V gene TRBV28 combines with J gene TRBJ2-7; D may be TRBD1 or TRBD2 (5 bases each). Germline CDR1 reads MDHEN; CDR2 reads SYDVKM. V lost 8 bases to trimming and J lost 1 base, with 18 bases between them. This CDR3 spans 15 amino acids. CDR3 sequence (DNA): TGTGCCAGCGATAGTGCGGGTTCAGGGTCCTACGAGCAGTACGTC. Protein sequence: CASDSAGSGSYEQYV.

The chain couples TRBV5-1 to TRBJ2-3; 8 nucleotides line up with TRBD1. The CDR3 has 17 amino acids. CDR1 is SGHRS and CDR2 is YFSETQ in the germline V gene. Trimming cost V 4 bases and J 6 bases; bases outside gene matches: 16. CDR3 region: CASSPGQGMRVGDTQYF. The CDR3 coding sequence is TGCGCCAGCAGCCCAGGACAGGGTATGAGAGTAGGGGATACGCAGTATTTT.

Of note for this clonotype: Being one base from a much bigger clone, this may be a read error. The CDR3 here is CAVSAEGGQGFSGSGYTF. The CDR3 coding sequence is TGTGCCGTCAGTGCTGAGGGGGGACAGGGATTTTCTGGAAGTGGCTACACCTTC. V gene TRBV10-3 combines with J gene TRBJ1-2; 9 bases map to TRBD1. Germline loops: CDR1 ENHRY, CDR2 SYGVKD. The length of the CDR3 is 18 residues.

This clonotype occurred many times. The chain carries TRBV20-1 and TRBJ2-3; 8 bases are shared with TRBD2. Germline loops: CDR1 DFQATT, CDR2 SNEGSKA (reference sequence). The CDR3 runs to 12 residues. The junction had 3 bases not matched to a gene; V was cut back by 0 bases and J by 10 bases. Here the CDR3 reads CSARDQLAAQYF. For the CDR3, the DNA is TGCAGTGCTAGAGATCAACTAGCGGCGCAGTATTTT.